This TCR beta chain was sequenced during a study of blood T cell repertoires in COVID-19. The overall study: The samples span acute and convalescent COVID-19 from the United States, Italy and Spain. From T cells, B-cell-depleted T cells, or PBMCs came the material, which was cDNA or gDNA.

This CDR3 has 14 residues. V lost 3 bases and J lost 8, with 11 bases in between. In germline, CDR1 is MNHEY, CDR2 SMNVEV (reference sequence). Original handling: Researchers report that nucleated cell counts were estimated from reference gene primer amplification. Profiling relied on immunoSEQ multiplex PCR, and the TCRdb table lists in-frame clones only, not all of them. The DNA gave D and trimming, while V, J and clone size come from that table. There are more than 150,000 clones in the sample; approximately 91% occur only once, and nearly 0.55% lies in the top ten. This rearrangement joins TRBV27 to TRBJ1-6; maybe TRBD1 (6 bases). The sequenced sample consisted of peripheral blood. This clonotype originated in a middle-aged man with acute or convalescent COVID-19. The CDR3 sequence is CASSLRQGYSPLHF. As DNA, the CDR3 is TGTGCCAGCAGTTTGAGGCAGGGGTATTCACCCCTCCACTTT.